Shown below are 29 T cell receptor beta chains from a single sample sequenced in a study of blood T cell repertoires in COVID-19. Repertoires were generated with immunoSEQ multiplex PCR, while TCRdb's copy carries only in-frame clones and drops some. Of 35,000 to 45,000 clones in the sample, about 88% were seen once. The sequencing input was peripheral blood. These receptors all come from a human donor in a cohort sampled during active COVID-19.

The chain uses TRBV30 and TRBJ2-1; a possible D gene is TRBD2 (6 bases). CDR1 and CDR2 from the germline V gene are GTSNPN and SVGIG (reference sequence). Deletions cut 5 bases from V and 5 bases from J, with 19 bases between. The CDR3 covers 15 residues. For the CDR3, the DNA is TGTGCCTGGGGAAGGGGTCCGTCGGGGGACAATGAGCAGTTCTTC. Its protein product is CAWGRGPSGDNEQFF.

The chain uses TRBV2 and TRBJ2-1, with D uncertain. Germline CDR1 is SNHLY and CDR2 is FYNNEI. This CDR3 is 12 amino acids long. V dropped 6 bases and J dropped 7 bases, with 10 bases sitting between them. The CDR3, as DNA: TGTGCCAGCAGCTACCATGAGAATGAGCAGTTCTTC. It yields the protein CASSYHENEQFF.

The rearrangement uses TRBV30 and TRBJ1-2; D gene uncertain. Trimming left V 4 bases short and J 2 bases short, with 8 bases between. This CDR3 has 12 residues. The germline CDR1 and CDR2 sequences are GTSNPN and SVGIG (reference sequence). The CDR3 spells CAWTSGNYGYTF. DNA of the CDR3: TGTGCCTGGACTTCGGGGAACTATGGCTACACCTTC.

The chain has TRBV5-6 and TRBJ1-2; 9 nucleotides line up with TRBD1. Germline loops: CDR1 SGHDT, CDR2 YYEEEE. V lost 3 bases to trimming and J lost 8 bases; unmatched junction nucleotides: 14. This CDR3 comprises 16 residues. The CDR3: CASSSRRRQGGMGYTF. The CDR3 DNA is TGTGCCAGCAGCTCCCGCCGGAGACAGGGGGGTATGGGCTACACCTTC.

The CDR3 here is CASSHQSSGGPQRAQYF. CDR3 nucleotides: TGTGCCAGCAGCCACCAATCTAGCGGGGGCCCGCAACGGGCCCAGTACTTC. The rearrangement joins TRBV3-1 (or the pseudogene TRBV3-2) to TRBJ2-5; 10 bases line up with TRBD2. The junction had 16 bases not matched to a gene; V was cut back by 3 bases and J by 9 bases. In germline, CDR1 is LGHDT, CDR2 YNNKEL (reference sequence). The CDR3 has 17 amino acids.

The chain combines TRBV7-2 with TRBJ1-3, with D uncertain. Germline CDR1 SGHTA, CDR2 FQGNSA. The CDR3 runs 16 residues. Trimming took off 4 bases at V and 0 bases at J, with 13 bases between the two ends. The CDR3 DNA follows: TGTGCCAGCAGCTCCCCCGGGAGTAACTCTGGAAACACCATATATTTT. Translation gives CASSSPGSNSGNTIYF.

The CDR3 DNA reads TGTGCATCAGGGTTCGGCTATGGCTACACCTTC. Its translation is CASGFGYGYTF. The rearrangement joins TRBV10-3 to TRBJ1-2; D perhaps matches TRBD1 (5 bases). Germline V lookup: CDR1 ENHRY, CDR2 SYGVKD. The CDR3 runs to 11 residues.

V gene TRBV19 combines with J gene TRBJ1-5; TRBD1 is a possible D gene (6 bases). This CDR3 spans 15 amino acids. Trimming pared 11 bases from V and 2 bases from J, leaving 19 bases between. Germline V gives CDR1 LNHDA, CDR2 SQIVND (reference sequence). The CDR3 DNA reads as TGTGCCGCTCGCAGGGGCGCGGGGGGCAATCAGCCCCAGCATTTT. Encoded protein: CAARRGAGGNQPQHF.

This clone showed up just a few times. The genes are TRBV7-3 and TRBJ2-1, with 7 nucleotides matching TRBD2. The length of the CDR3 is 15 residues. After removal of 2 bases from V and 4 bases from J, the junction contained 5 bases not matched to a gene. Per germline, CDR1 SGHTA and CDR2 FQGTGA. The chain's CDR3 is CASSLRSGNYNEQFF. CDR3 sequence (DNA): TGTGCCAGCAGCTTACGGAGCGGGAATTACAATGAGCAGTTCTTC.

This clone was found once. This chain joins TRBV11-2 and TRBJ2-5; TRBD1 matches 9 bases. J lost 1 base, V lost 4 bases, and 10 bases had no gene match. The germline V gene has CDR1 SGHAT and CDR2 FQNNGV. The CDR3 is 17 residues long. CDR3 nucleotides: TGTGCCAGCAGCTACGGACAGGGGCCTGGGTCCCAAGAGACCCAGTACTTC. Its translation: CASSYGQGPGSQETQYF.

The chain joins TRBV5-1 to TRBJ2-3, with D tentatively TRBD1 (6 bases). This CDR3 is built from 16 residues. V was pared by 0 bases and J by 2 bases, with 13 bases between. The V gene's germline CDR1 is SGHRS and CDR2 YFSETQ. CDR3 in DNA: TGCGCCAGCAGCTTGGTACCAGGGGCTTTCACAGATACGCAGTATTTT. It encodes CASSLVPGAFTDTQYF.

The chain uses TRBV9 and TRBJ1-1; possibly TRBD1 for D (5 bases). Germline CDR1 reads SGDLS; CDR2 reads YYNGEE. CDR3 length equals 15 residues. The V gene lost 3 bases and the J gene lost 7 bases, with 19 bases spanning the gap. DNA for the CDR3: TGTGCCAGCAGCGGGGCCCGGGGGGGAGCGGGTGAAGCTTTCTTT. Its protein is CASSGARGGAGEAFF.

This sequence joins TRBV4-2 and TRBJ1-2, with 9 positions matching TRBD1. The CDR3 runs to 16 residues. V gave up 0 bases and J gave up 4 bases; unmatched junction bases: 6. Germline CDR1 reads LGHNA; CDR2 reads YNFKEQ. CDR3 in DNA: TGTGCCAGCAGCCAAGACCGGGACAGGGATGCCTATGGCTACACCTTC. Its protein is CASSQDRDRDAYGYTF.

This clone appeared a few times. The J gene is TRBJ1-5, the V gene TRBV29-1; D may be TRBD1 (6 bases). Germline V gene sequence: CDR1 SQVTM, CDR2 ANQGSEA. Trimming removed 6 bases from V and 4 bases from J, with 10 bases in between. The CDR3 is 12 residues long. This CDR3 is CSVRDTNQPQHF. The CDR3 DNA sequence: TGCAGCGTCCGGGACACTAATCAGCCCCAGCATTTT.

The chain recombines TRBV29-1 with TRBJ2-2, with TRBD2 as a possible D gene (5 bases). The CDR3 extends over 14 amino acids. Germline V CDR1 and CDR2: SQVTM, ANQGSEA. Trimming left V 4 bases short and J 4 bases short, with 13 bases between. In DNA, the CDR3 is TGCAGCGTTGTTCGGGGAATTGGCACCGGGGAGCTGTTTTTT. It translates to CSVVRGIGTGELFF.

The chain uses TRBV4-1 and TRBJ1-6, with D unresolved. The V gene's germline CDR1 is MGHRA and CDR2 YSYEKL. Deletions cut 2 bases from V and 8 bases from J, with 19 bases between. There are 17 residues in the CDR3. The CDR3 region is CASSQLPTGPGDSPLHF. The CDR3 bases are TGCGCCAGCAGCCAATTGCCGACGGGTCCGGGTGATTCACCCCTCCACTTT.

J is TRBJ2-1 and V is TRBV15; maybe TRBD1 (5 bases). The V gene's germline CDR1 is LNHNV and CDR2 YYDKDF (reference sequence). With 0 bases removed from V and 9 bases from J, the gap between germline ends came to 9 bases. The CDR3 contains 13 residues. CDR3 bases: TGTGCCACCAGCAGAGACAGGGTGGCTGAGCAGTTCTTC. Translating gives CATSRDRVAEQFF.

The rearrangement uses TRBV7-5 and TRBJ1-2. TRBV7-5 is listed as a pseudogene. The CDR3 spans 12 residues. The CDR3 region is CARSLEEDGYTF. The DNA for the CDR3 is TGTGCCAGAAGCTTAGAAGAGGATGGCTACACCTTC.

The CDR3 sequence is CAWRHGDRVGTNEKLFF. The CDR3 nucleotides are TGTGCCTGGCGCCACGGGGACAGGGTTGGGACTAATGAAAAACTGTTTTTT. The chain employs TRBV30 and TRBJ1-4; 9 nucleotides line up with TRBD1. V lost 5 bases and J lost 2; bases outside the gene matches: 12. The CDR3 is made up of 17 amino acids. Germline V lookup: CDR1 GTSNPN, CDR2 SVGIG (reference sequence).

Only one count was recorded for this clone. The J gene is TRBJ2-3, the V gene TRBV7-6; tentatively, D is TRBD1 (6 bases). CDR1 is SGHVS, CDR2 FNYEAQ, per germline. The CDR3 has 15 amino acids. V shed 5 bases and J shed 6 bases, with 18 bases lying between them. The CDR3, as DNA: TGTGCCAGCAGCAAACAGGGTTCTGTTCGGGATACGCAGTATTTT. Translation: CASSKQGSVRDTQYF.

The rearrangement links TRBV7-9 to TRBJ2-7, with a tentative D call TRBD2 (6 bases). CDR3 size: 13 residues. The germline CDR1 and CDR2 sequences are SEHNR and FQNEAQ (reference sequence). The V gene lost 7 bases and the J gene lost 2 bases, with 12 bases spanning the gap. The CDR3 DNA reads TGTGCCAGCACCCCGGGACTCCCCTACGAGCAGTACTTC. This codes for CASTPGLPYEQYF.

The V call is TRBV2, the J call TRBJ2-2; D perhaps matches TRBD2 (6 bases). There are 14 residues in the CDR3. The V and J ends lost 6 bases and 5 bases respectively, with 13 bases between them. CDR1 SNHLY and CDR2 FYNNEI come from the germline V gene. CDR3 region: CASRGPGGTGELFF. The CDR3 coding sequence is TGTGCCAGCAGAGGACCTGGGGGGACCGGGGAGCTGTTTTTT.

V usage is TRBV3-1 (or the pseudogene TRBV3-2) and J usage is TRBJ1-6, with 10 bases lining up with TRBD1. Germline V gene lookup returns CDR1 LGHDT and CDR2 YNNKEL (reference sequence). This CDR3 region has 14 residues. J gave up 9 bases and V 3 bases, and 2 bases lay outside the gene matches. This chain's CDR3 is CASSHGTGASPLHF. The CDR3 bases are TGTGCCAGCAGCCATGGGACAGGGGCTTCACCCCTCCACTTT.

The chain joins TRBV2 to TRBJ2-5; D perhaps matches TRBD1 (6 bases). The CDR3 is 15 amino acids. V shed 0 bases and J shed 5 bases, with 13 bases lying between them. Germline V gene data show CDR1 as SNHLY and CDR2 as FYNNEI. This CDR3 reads CASSEALGRGETQYF. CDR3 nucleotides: TGTGCCAGCAGTGAAGCGCTAGGCAGGGGCGAGACCCAGTACTTC.

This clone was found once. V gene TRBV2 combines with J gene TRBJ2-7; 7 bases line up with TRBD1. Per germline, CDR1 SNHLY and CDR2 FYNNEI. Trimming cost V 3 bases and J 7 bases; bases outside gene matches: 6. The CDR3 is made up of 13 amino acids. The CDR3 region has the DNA TGTGCCAGCAGTGAGACAGGGCTCGGGGAGCAGTACTTC. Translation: CASSETGLGEQYF.

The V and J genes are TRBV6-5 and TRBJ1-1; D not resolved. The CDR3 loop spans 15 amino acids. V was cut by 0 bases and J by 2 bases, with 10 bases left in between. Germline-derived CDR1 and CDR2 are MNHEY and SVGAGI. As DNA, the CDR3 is TGTGCCAGCAGTTACTCCGCAGTGGCTAACACTGAAGCTTTCTTT. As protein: CASSYSAVANTEAFF.

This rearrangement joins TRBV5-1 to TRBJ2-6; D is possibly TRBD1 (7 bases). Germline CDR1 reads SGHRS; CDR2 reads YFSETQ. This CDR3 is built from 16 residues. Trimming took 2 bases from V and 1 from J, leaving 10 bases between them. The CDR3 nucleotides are TGCGCCAGCAGCTTTGCGGGACAGTCTGGGGCCAACGTCCTGACTTTC. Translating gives CASSFAGQSGANVLTF.

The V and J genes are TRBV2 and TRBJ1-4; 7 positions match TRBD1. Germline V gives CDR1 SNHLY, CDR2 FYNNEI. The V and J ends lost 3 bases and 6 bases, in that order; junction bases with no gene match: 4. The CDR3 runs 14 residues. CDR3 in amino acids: CASSDRGTDEKLFF. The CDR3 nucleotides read TGTGCCAGCAGTGATAGGGGGACAGATGAAAAACTGTTTTTT.

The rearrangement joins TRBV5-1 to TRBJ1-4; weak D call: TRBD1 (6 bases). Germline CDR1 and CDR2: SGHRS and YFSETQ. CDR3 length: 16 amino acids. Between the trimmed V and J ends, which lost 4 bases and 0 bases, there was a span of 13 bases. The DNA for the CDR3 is TGCGCCAGCAGCCCACAGGGAATTGCAACTAATGAAAAACTGTTTTTT. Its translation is CASSPQGIATNEKLFF.